This T cell receptor beta chain was recorded in a study of T cell responses to AZD1222 COVID-19 vaccine. On this clone: As yet, its antigen is unknown.

Study observations and caveats: Unmutated regions of variants are reportedly targeted by nearly half of spike-specific TCRs. Vaccine-associated CD4 TCRs spanned spike, dominant at 160-218 and 743-854.

In germline, CDR1 is LGHNA, CDR2 YSLEER. V lost 1 base and J 5 bases, leaving 15 bases between the germline ends. CDR3 size: 15 residues. Assay used: immunoSEQ multiplex PCR; TCRdb lists only in-frame clones, some missing. Among fewer than 120,000 clones, 87% were seen once, and the ten largest hold around 3%. The rearrangement links TRBV4-3 to TRBJ2-7; D is unresolved. Specimen: peripheral blood, collected on day 0 of AZD1222 vaccination. This TCR came from an adult in good health. In nucleotides, the CDR3 is TGCGCCAGCAGCCAAGGGGGAACCGAGTTCGACGAGCAGTACTTC. Its protein is CASSQGGTEFDEQYF.